Listed below are T cell receptor beta chains from one sample, sequenced in a study of identical twins. TCRdb re-called the 5' RACE reads through MiXCR, storing one row per CDR3 protein. The table lists approximately 1.8 million distinct CDR3 sequences, less than 35% of them singletons. Sequencing was carried out using cord blood. The receptors stem from a newborn girl in good health. Each CDR3 is given with its conserved first and last residue. The D gene is left open where the match is weak. Clone size appears in some rows only: once, few, many, or a class for an expanded clone.

size	J	V	D	CDR3	DNA
many	TRBJ1-2	TRBV29-1	TRBD1	CSVAGQGPNYGYTF	TGCAGCGTTGCCGGACAGGGACCTAACTATGGCTACACCTTC
NA	TRBJ1-4	TRBV5-1	NA	CASSRAGGYEKLFF	TGCGCCAGCAGCCGGGCGGGGGGATATGAAAAACTGTTTTTT
many	TRBJ2-1	TRBV27	TRBD2	CASSWTSGTDEQFF	TGTGCCAGCAGTTGGACTAGCGGGACGGATGAGCAGTTCTTC
NA	TRBJ1-6	TRBV20-1	NA	CSAESRRGYNSPLHF	TGCAGTGCGGAATCAAGAAGGGGGTATAATTCACCCCTCCACTTT
NA	TRBJ2-5	TRBV4-1	TRBD2	CASSQDTGRAIDEQYF	TGCGCCAGCAGCCAAGATACCGGGAGGGCCATAGATGAGCAGTACTTC
NA	TRBJ2-3	TRBV7-9	NA	CASSPTGSTQYF	TGTGCCAGCAGCCCAACGGGGTCTACGCAGTATTTT
NA	TRBJ2-1	TRBV7-2	NA	CASSLAYVTPKYNERFF	TGTGCCAGCAGCTTAGCCTACGTCACTCCGAAGTACAATGAGCGGTTCTTC
NA	TRBJ1-2	TRBV20-1	NA	CSARPEYGYTF	TGCAGTGCTAGACCGGAATATGGCTACACCTTC
few	TRBJ1-4	TRBV3-1	NA	CASSKGNEKLFF	TGTGCCAGCAGTAAAGGGAACGAAAAACTGTTTTTT
NA	TRBJ2-3	TRBV29-1	TRBD1	CSGYRGPSTDTQYF	TGCAGCGGATACAGGGGGCCGAGCACAGATACGCAGTATTTT
NA	TRBJ2-2	TRBV6-5	NA	CASSYWGDTNTGELFF	TGTGCCAGCAGTTACTGGGGGGACACGAACACCGGGGAGCTGTTTTTT
NA	TRBJ1-2	TRBV5-1	TRBD1	CASSLGRATGNYGCTF	TGCGCCAGCAGCTTAGGGCGGGCGACAGGGAACTATGGCTGCACCTTC
NA	TRBJ2-3	TRBV20-1	NA	CSANQKDTQYF	TGCAGTGCCAACCAGAAGGATACGCAGTATTTT
few	TRBJ1-2	TRBV29-1	TRBD1	CSLRDSTNYGYTF	TGCAGCCTCCGGGACAGCACGAACTATGGCTACACCTTC
NA	TRBJ2-7	TRBV6-6	NA	CASSQQGGLTYEQYF	TGTGCCAGCAGTCAACAGGGTGGCCTTACCTACGAGCAGTACTTC
few	TRBJ2-1	TRBV4-1	TRBD2	CASSQGWTSYNEQFF	TGCGCCAGCAGCCAAGGGTGGACTAGCTACAATGAGCAGTTCTTC
NA	TRBJ2-2	TRBV5-1	TRBD2	CASSRRGGGPNTGELFF	TGCGCCAGCAGCAGGCGTGGCGGGGGTCCGAACACCGGGGAGCTGTTTTTT
NA	TRBJ2-4	TRBV4-2	TRBD2	CASSRFPGLAGEAKNIQYF	TGTGCCAGCAGCCGATTCCCCGGATTAGCGGGGGAGGCCAAAAACATTCAGTACTTC
few	TRBJ2-4	TRBV20-1	NA	CSASALLYEQYF	TGCAGTGCTAGCGCCCTTCTCTATGAGCAGTACTTC
few	TRBJ1-2	TRBV3-1	TRBD1	CASSQYDRGSYTF	TGTGCCAGCAGCCAATACGACAGGGGTAGCTACACCTTC
NA	TRBJ2-1	TRBV5-1	TRBD2	CASSLSTSGGHYNEQFF	TGCGCCAGCAGCTTGAGCACTAGCGGGGGCCACTACAATGAGCAGTTCTTC
many	TRBJ2-1	TRBV20-1	NA	CSARDSRGYNEQFF	TGCAGTGCTAGAGATTCTAGAGGCTACAATGAGCAGTTCTTC
NA	TRBJ2-1	TRBV11-3	NA	CASSREPYLNNEQFF	TGTGCCAGCAGCCGTGAACCCTACCTCAACAATGAGCAGTTCTTC
few	TRBJ1-2	TRBV3-1	NA	CASSQEGLGKEPGYTF	TGTGCCAGCAGCCAAGAAGGTCTGGGCAAAGAACCTGGCTACACCTTC
few	TRBJ2-1	TRBV27	NA	CASSLYRYGRRDHNEQFF	TGTGCCAGCAGTTTATATCGTTATGGGAGGAGGGACCACAATGAGCAGTTCTTC
many	TRBJ2-7	TRBV4-2	NA	CASSRSRVYEQYF	TGTGCCAGCAGCCGTTCCAGAGTTTACGAGCAGTACTTC
many	TRBJ2-1	TRBV5-1	NA	CASSLKGNEQFF	TGTGCCAGCAGTTTAAAGGGCAATGAGCAGTTCTTC
NA	TRBJ2-3	TRBV5-1	NA	CASNLTGGADTQYF	TGCGCCAGCAACTTGACTGGGGGCGCAGATACGCAGTATTTT
few	TRBJ2-7	TRBV5-1	NA	CASSFLRSSYEQYF	TGCGCCAGCAGCTTTCTCCGGAGCTCCTACGAGCAGTACTTC
NA	TRBJ1-1	TRBV12-3/TRBV12-4	NA	CASSFWRPRVGNTEAFF	TGTGCCAGCAGTTTTTGGCGGCCCAGGGTGGGAAACACTGAAGCTTTCTTT
few	TRBJ2-5	TRBV6-5	NA	CASSYSWRGVGETQYF	TGTGCCAGCAGTTACTCGTGGCGGGGCGTGGGGGAGACCCAGTACTTC
few	TRBJ2-7	TRBV6-1	NA	CASSPRFSYEQYF	TGTGCCAGCAGCCCCCGTTTCTCCTACGAGCAGTACTTC
many	TRBJ2-1	TRBV5-1	TRBD2	CASSRGLAAYNEQFF	TGTGCCAGCAGCCGCGGACTAGCGGCCTACAATGAGCAGTTCTTC
few	TRBJ2-5	TRBV5-1	TRBD1	CASSRTGFETQYF	TGCGCCAGCAGCCGGACAGGGTTCGAGACCCAGTACTTC
NA	TRBJ2-7	TRBV5-6	NA	CASSLADRLTYEQYF	TGTGCCAGCAGCTTGGCCGACAGGTTGACCTACGAGCAGTACTTC
many	TRBJ2-4	TRBV3-1	NA	CASSQAGSLAKNIQYF	TGTGCCAGCAGCCAAGCGGGCAGCCTAGCCAAAAACATTCAGTACTTC
NA	TRBJ2-5	TRBV20-1	NA	CSASTPQETQYF	TGCAGTGCTAGCACGCCCCAAGAGACCCAGTACTTC
many	TRBJ2-1	TRBV10-3	TRBD2	CAISESLLAGGNEQFF	TGTGCCATCAGTGAGTCGCTGCTAGCGGGGGGCAATGAGCAGTTCTTC
few	TRBJ2-7	TRBV6-1	NA	CASSVWDEWEQYF	TGTGCCAGCAGTGTCTGGGACGAATGGGAGCAGTACTTC
NA	TRBJ1-1	TRBV20-1	NA	CSPVRGPRDTEAFF	TGCAGTCCGGTACGGGGTCCCCGGGACACTGAAGCTTTCTTT
NA	TRBJ2-7	TRBV20-1	NA	CSIQGNSYPYEQYF	TGCAGTATCCAAGGGAATAGTTACCCCTACGAGCAGTACTTC
NA	TRBJ2-3	TRBV5-6	NA	CASSLARRGDAQYF	TGTGCCAGCAGCTTGGCCCGTAGGGGAGATGCGCAGTATTTT
few	TRBJ2-7	TRBV29-1	TRBD1	CSKDRGVYEHYF	TGCAGCAAGGACAGGGGAGTCTACGAGCATTACTTC
many	TRBJ1-2	TRBV29-1	NA	CSVEGGKNYGYTF	TGCAGCGTTGAAGGGGGCAAGAACTATGGCTACACCTTC